The T cell receptor beta chain under discussion was sequenced for a study of OX40 agonist ivuxolimab in advanced cancers. About the study: Melanoma, hepatocellular carcinoma, head and neck or renal cell cancer occurred in dose-escalation patients. Prior checkpoint blockade (anti-PD-1, anti-PD-L1 or anti-CTLA-4) was permitted; around 37% had it.

Sequenced by immunoSEQ multiplex PCR; TCRdb stores in-frame clones only, minus some. This sample has some 70,000 clones, with more than 75% found just once. Germline V gene lookup returns CDR1 SGHNT and CDR2 YYREEE (reference sequence). The germline V and J ends were trimmed by 0 bases and 8 bases, with 12 bases remaining between them. CDR3 size: 14 residues. The sequencing used CD4+ or CD8+ T cells sorted from blood, collected in a trial of the OX40 agonist ivuxolimab. This clonotype was obtained from an adult with an advanced solid tumor such as melanoma, head and neck, liver or kidney cancer. The chain joins TRBV5-4 to TRBJ2-1, with a weak D call TRBD1 (6 bases). CDR3 sequence: CASSLGGRGDEQFF. The CDR3 DNA sequence: TGTGCCAGCAGCTTGGGTGGCAGGGGAGATGAGCAGTTCTTC. The full variable domain, rest sourced from reference TRBV5-4 and TRBJ2-1, is ETGVTQSPTHLIKTRGQQVTLRCSSQSGHNTVSWYQQALGQGPQFIFQYYREEENGRGNFPPRFSGLQFPNYSSELNVNALELDDSALYLCASSLGGRGDEQFFGPGTRLTVL.